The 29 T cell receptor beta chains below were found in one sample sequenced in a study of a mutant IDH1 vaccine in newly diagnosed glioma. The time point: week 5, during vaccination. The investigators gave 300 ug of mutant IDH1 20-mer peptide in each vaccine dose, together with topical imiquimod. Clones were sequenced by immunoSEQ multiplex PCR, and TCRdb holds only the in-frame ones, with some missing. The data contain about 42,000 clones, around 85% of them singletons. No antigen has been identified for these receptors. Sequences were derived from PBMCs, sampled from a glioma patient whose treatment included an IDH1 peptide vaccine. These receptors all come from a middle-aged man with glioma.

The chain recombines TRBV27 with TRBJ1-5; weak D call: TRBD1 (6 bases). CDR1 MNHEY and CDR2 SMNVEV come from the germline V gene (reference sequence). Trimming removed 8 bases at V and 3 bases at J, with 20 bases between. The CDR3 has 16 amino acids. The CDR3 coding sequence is TGTGCCAGCCACTCCCGGGGGCAGGGTCCCAATCAGCCCCAGCATTTT. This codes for CASHSRGQGPNQPQHF.

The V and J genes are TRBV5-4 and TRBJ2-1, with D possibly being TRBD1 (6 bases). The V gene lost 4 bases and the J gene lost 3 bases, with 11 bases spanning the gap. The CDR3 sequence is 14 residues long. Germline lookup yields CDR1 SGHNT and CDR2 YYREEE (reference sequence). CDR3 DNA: TGTGCCAGCAGCGGGGGACAAAGCTACAATGAGCAGTTCTTC. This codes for CASSGGQSYNEQFF.

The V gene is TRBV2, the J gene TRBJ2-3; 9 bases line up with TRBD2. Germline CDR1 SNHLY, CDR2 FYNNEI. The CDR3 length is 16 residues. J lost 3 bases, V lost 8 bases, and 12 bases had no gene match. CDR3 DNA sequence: TGTGCCAGCTTCGGCTCTAGCGGGACGGAGACAGATACGCAGTATTTT. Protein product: CASFGSSGTETDTQYF.

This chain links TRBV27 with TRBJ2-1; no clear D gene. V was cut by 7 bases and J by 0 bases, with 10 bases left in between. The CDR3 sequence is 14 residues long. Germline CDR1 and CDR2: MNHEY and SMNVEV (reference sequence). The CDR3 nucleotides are TGTGCCAGCACGGTGGGGTCCTCCTACAATGAGCAGTTCTTC. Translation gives CASTVGSSYNEQFF.

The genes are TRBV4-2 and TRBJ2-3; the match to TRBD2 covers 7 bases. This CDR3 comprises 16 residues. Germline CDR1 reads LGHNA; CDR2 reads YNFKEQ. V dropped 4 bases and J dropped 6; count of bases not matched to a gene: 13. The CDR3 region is CASSRAVAGLADTQYF. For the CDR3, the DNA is TGTGCCAGCAGCCGGGCGGTAGCGGGTCTTGCGGATACGCAGTATTTT.

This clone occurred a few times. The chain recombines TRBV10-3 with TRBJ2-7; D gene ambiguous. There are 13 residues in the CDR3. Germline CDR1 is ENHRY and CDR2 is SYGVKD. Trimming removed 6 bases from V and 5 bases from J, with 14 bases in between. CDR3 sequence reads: CAISATGVDEQYF. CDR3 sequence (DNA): TGTGCCATCAGCGCCACTGGGGTCGACGAGCAGTACTTC.

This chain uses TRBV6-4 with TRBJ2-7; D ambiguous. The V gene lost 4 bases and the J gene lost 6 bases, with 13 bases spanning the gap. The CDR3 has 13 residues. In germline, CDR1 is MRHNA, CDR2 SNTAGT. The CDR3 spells CASSARTGSEQYF. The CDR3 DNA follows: TGTGCCAGCAGTGCACGGACCGGGTCCGAGCAGTACTTC.

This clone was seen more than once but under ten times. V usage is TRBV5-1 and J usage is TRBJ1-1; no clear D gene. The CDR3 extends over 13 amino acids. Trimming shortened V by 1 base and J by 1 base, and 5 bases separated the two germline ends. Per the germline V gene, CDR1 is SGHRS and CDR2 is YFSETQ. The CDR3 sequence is CASSLSRNTEAFF. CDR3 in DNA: TGCGCCAGCAGCTTGAGTAGGAACACTGAAGCTTTCTTT.

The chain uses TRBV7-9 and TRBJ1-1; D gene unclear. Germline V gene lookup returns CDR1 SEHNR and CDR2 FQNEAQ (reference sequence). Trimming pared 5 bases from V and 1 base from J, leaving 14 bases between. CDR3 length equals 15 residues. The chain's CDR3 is CASSPPWQQNTEAFF. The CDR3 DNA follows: TGTGCCAGCAGCCCCCCGTGGCAACAGAACACTGAAGCTTTCTTT.

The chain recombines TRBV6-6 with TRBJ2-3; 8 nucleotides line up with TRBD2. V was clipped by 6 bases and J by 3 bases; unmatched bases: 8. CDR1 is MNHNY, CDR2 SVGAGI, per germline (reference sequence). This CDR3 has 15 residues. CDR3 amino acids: CASSLAGGVTDTQYF. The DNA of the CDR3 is TGTGCCAGCAGCCTTGCGGGAGGAGTGACAGATACGCAGTATTTT.

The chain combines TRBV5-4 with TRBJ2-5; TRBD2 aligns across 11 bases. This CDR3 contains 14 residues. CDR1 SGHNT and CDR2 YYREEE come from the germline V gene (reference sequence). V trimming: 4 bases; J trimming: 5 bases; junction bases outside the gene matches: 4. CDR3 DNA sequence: TGTGCCAGCAGCACCATAGCGGGAGGGGAGACCCAGTACTTC. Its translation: CASSTIAGGETQYF.

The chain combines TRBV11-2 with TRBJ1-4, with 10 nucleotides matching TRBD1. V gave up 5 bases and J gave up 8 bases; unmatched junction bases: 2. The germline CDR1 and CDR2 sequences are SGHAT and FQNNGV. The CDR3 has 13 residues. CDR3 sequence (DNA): TGTGCCAGCAGCCGGACAGGGGGGGAAAAACTGTTTTTT. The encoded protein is CASSRTGGEKLFF. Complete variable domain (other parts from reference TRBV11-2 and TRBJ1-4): EAGVAQSPRYKIIEKRQSVAFWCNPISGHATLYWYQQILGQGPKLLIQFQNNGVVDDSQLPKDRFSAERLKGVDSTLKIQPAKLEDSAVYLCASSRTGGEKLFFGSGTQLSVL.

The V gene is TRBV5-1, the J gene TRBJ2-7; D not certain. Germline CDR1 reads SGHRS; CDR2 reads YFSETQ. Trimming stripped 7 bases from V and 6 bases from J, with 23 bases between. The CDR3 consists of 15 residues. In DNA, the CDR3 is TGCGCCAGCTCATGGCCCCCCGGGCCCACTGGCGAGCAGTACTTC. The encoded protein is CASSWPPGPTGEQYF. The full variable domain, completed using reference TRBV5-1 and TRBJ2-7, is KAGVTQTPRYLIKTRGQQVTLSCSPISGHRSVSWYQQTPGQGLQFLFEYFSETQRNKGNFPGRFSGRQFSNSRSEMNVSTLELGDSALYLCASSWPPGPTGEQYFGPGTRLTVT.

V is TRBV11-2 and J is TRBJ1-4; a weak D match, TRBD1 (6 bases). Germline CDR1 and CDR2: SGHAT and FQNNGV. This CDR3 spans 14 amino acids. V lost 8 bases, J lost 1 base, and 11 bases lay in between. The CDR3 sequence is CASGRGGTNEKLFF. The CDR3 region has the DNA TGTGCCAGCGGAAGGGGGGGAACTAATGAAAAACTGTTTTTT. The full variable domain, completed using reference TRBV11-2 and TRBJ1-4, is EAGVAQSPRYKIIEKRQSVAFWCNPISGHATLYWYQQILGQGPKLLIQFQNNGVVDDSQLPKDRFSAERLKGVDSTLKIQPAKLEDSAVYLCASGRGGTNEKLFFGSGTQLSVL.

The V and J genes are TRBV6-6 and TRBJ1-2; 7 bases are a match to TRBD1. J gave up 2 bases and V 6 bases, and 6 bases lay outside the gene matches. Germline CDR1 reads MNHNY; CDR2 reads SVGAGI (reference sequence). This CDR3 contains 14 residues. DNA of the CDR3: TGTGCCAGCAGGAACAGGGGCAGGAACTATGGCTACACCTTC. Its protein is CASRNRGRNYGYTF.

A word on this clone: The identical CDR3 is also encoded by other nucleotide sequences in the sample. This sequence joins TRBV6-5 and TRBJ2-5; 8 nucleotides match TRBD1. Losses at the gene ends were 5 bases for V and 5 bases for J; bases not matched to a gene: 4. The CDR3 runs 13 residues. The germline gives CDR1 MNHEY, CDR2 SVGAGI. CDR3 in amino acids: CASSRTGKETQYF. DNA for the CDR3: TGTGCCAGCAGTCGGACAGGGAAGGAGACCCAGTACTTC.

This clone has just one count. The CDR3 loop reads CASSLQGPGETQYF. Written as DNA, the CDR3 is TGTGCCAGCAGTCTACAGGGTCCCGGGGAGACCCAGTACTTC. This chain joins TRBV6-6 and TRBJ2-5; perhaps TRBD1 as D (6 bases). Germline V gene sequence: CDR1 MNHNY, CDR2 SVGAGI (reference sequence). V was cut by 5 bases and J by 5 bases, with 15 bases left in between. The CDR3 runs 14 residues.

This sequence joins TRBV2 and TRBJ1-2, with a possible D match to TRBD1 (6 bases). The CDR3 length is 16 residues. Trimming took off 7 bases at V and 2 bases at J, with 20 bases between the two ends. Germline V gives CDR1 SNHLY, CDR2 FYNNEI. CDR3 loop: CASIQERTARNYGYTF. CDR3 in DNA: TGTGCCAGCATTCAAGAAAGGACAGCCAGGAACTATGGCTACACCTTC. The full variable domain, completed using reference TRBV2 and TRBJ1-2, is EPEVTQTPSHQVTQMGQEVILRCVPISNHLYFYWYRQILGQKVEFLVSFYNNEISEKSEIFDDQFSVERPDGSNFTLKIRSTKLEDSAMYFCASIQERTARNYGYTFGSGTRLTVV.

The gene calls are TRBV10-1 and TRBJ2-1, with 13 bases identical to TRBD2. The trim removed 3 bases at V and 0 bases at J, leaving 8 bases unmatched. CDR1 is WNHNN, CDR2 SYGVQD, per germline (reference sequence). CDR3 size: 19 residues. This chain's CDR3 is CASSDWGLAGPASYNEQFF. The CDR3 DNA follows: TGCGCCAGCAGTGATTGGGGACTAGCGGGACCCGCCTCCTACAATGAGCAGTTCTTC.

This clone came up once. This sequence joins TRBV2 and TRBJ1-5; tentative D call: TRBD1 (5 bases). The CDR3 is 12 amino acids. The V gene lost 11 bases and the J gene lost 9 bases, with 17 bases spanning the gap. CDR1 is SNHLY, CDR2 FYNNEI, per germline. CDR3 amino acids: CAGGTEHWPQHF. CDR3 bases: TGTGCCGGGGGGACCGAGCATTGGCCCCAGCATTTT.

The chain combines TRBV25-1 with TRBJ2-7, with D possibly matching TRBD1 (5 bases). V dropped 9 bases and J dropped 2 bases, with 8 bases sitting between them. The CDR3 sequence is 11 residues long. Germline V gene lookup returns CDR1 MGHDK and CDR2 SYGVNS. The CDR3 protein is CARKGTYEQYF. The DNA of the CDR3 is TGTGCCAGGAAGGGGACCTACGAGCAGTACTTC.

The CDR3 spells CASSSQREGRYEQYF. CDR3 coding DNA: TGTGCCAGCAGTTCCCAGCGGGAGGGCCGCTACGAGCAGTACTTC. The rearrangement joins TRBV5-4 to TRBJ2-7; 10 bases align to TRBD2. Germline V CDR1 and CDR2: SGHNT, YYREEE (reference sequence). V gave up 5 bases and J gave up 3 bases; unmatched junction bases: 8. There are 15 residues in the CDR3. The whole variable domain, filled in from reference TRBV5-4 and TRBJ2-7, reads ETGVTQSPTHLIKTRGQQVTLRCSSQSGHNTVSWYQQALGQGPQFIFQYYREEENGRGNFPPRFSGLQFPNYSSELNVNALELDDSALYLCASSSQREGRYEQYFGPGTRLTVT.

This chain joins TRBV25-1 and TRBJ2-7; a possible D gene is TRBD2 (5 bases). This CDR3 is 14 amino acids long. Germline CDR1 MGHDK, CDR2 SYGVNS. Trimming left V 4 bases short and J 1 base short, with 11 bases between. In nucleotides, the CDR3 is TGTGCCAGCAGTGCGGCGGGCGAGTCCTACGAGCAGTACTTC. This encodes CASSAAGESYEQYF.

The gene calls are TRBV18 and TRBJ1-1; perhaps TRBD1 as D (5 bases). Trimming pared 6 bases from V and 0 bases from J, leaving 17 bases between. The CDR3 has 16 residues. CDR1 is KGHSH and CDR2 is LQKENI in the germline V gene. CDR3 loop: CASSRGGTNLNTEAFF. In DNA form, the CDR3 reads TGTGCCAGCTCTCGGGGGGGAACGAACTTGAACACTGAAGCTTTCTTT.

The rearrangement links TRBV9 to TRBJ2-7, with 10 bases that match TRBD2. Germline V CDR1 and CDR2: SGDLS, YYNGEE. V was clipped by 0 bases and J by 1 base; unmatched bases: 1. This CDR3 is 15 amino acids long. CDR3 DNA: TGTGCCAGCAGCGTAGTAGCGGGAGGTTCCTACGAGCAGTACTTC. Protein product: CASSVVAGGSYEQYF.

The CDR3 DNA follows: TGTGCCAGCAGCTTAAGCACAGATACGCAGTATTTT. Translated: CASSLSTDTQYF. The V gene is TRBV5-6, the J gene TRBJ2-3; no definite D call. The CDR3 sequence is 12 residues long. CDR1 is SGHDT and CDR2 is YYEEEE in the germline V gene. V lost 2 bases to trimming and J lost 0 bases, with 1 base between them.

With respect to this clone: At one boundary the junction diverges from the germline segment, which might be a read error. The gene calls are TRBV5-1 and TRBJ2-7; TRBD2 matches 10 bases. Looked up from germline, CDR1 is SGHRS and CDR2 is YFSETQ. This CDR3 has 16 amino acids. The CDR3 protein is CASSPTPSGRGYVQYF. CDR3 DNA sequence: TGCGCCAGCAGCCCTACCCCAAGCGGGAGGGGGTACGTGCAGTACTTC.

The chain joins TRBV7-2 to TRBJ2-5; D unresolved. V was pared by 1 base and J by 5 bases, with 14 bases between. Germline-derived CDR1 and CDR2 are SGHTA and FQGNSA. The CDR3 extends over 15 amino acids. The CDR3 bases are TGTGCCAGCAGCTTAGTAGGGCAGGCGAGCGAGACCCAGTACTTC. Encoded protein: CASSLVGQASETQYF.

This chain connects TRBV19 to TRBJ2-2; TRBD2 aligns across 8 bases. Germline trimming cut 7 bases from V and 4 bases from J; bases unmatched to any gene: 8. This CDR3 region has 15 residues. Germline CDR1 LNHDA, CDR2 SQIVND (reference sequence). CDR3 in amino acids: CASKRGAGATGELFF. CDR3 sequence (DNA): TGTGCCAGTAAACGGGGAGCGGGGGCCACCGGGGAGCTGTTTTTT. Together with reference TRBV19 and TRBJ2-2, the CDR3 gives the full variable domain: DGGITQSPKYLFRKEGQNVTLSCEQNLNHDAMYWYRQDPGQGLRLIYYSQIVNDFQKGDIAEGYSVSREKKESFPLTVTSAQKNPTAFYLCASKRGAGATGELFFGEGSRLTVL.